This T cell receptor beta chain emerged from a study of T-cell memory formation after mild COVID-19. As for the study in general: The TCR clusters were mostly specific to one donor.

Using its own MiXCR run on the 5' RACE reads, TCRdb lists one record per CDR3 protein. The table includes about 390,000 distinct CDR3 sequences, 16% detected once. This CDR3 contains 17 residues. The germline V gene has CDR1 LGHDT and CDR2 YNNKEL (reference sequence). The V and J ends lost 0 bases and 5 bases respectively, with 19 bases between them. With respect to this clonotype: Its target is not known.

Findings and caveats of the study: The SARS-CoV-2 specificity of second-wave clones reaching peak at day 37 remained unverified. A subset of responding clones appeared in pre-infection memory, suggesting cross-reactive memory joined.

The chain uses TRBV3-1 and TRBJ1-2, with D maybe TRBD1 (5 bases). This receptor was obtained from a man younger than 35 who had mild COVID-19 (a few samples of this study predate the infection). Cell type and time point are not known. Sequencing was carried out using PBMCs or a T cell subset sorted from them (not recorded which). The CDR3 DNA reads as TGTGCCAGCAGCCAAGATGGGGCGGGCGAACACTTTTATGGCTACACCTTC. It codes for CASSQDGAGEHFYGYTF.